The 11 T cell receptor beta chains reported below all come from one sample, sequenced in a study of beta chain features in type 1 diabetes. The entirety of the isolated RNA underwent reverse transcription, so expressed TCRB transcripts were sequenced. Clones were read by immunoSEQ multiplex PCR, and TCRdb kept only the in-frame ones, dropping some. This sample has roughly 150,000 clones, with approximately 8.8% found just once. Study-level findings and limits: Shortening that was moderate but significant affected the TCRB CDR3s of Type 1 diabetes patients in all four CD4+ subsets.

The antigens of these receptors remain unknown. The sample was central memory CD4+ T cells from blood. The receptors were gathered from a woman between 25 and 40 years old with type 1 diabetes.

In this sample, this clone turned up a few times. The chain uses TRBV12-5 and TRBJ1-5; a possible D gene is TRBD1 (5 bases). V was trimmed by 7 bases and J by 4 bases, leaving 14 bases between them. Germline V gene data show CDR1 as LGHNT and CDR2 as FRNRAP. The CDR3 is 14 amino acids. CDR3 DNA sequence: TGTGCTAGTGCCCCGGAAGGGGATAATCAGCCCCAGCATTTT. It specifies CASAPEGDNQPQHF. The whole variable domain, filled in from reference TRBV12-5 and TRBJ1-5, reads DARVTQTPRHKVTEMGQEVTMRCQPILGHNTVFWYRQTMMQGLELLAYFRNRAPLDDSGMPKDRFSAEMPDATLATLKIQPSEPRDSAVYFCASAPEGDNQPQHFGDGTRLSIL.

The rearrangement links TRBV15 to TRBJ2-7; no clear D. This CDR3 contains 15 residues. The V gene lost 0 bases and the J gene lost 3 bases, with 12 bases spanning the gap. Germline loops: CDR1 LNHNV, CDR2 YYDKDF (reference sequence). The CDR3 region is CATSRDHSTNYEQYF. CDR3 nucleotide sequence: TGTGCCACCAGCAGAGATCACAGCACAAACTACGAGCAGTACTTC. The whole variable domain, remainder taken from reference TRBV15 and TRBJ2-7, is DAMVIQNPRYQVTQFGKPVTLSCSQTLNHNVMYWYQQKSSQAPKLLFHYYDKDFNNEADTPDNFQSRRPNTSFCFLDIRSPGLGDTAMYLCATSRDHSTNYEQYFGPGTRLTVT.

V is TRBV4-1 and J is TRBJ1-2, with 9 bases lining up with TRBD1. Looked up from germline, CDR1 is MGHRA and CDR2 is YSYEKL. The CDR3 is 16 amino acids. The junction had 14 bases not matched to a gene; V was cut back by 4 bases and J by 8 bases. The CDR3 DNA follows: TGCGCCAGCAGCCGTAATCCGGGACAGGGAGTCGACGGCTACACCTTC. Its translation: CASSRNPGQGVDGYTF.

This clone was seen a few times. The CDR3 DNA reads TGCGCCAGCAGCACCTCCGGGACAGCGCGGGTCTCCTACGAGCAGTACTTC. Protein sequence: CASSTSGTARVSYEQYF. This chain connects TRBV5-1 to TRBJ2-7; 7 bases agree with TRBD1. With V trimmed by 4 bases and J by 0 bases, 13 bases remained unmatched. The CDR3 spans 17 residues. The V gene's germline CDR1 is SGHRS and CDR2 YFSETQ.

The chain uses TRBV2 and TRBJ1-4; 8 positions agree with TRBD1. CDR1 SNHLY and CDR2 FYNNEI come from the germline V gene. This CDR3 has 14 residues. Trimming removed 6 bases from V and 5 bases from J; junction bases left unmatched: 5. As DNA, the CDR3 is TGTGCCAGCAGCGCGGGACAGGCGAATGAAAAACTGTTTTTT. Amino acid sequence: CASSAGQANEKLFF. Using reference TRBV2 and TRBJ1-4 for the parts outside the CDR3, the full variable domain is EPEVTQTPSHQVTQMGQEVILRCVPISNHLYFYWYRQILGQKVEFLVSFYNNEISEKSEIFDDQFSVERPDGSNFTLKIRSTKLEDSAMYFCASSAGQANEKLFFGSGTQLSVL.

This clone was detected a few times. The rearrangement uses TRBV7-2 and TRBJ1-1, with TRBD1 as a possible D gene (5 bases). Germline values: CDR1 SGHTA, CDR2 FQGNSA. The CDR3 spans 13 residues. V lost 5 bases and J lost 6, with 13 bases in between. CDR3 nucleotide sequence: TGTGCCAGCAGCAGCAGGGTTGTGGCTGAAGCTTTCTTT. Protein sequence: CASSSRVVAEAFF.

This clone came up a few times. This rearrangement joins TRBV5-4 to TRBJ2-7, with D possibly being TRBD2 (6 bases). The CDR3 contains 15 residues. Trimming took 2 bases from V and 6 from J, leaving 18 bases between them. Germline-derived CDR1 and CDR2 are SGHNT and YYREEE (reference sequence). Written as DNA, the CDR3 is TGTGCCAGCAGCTTCGCAACGGGAGATTCGGGCGAGCAGTACTTC. This codes for CASSFATGDSGEQYF.

This clone was recorded a few times. The CDR3 DNA is TGTGCCAGCACGGGACAGGGGGCGCGTGGCTATGGCTACACCTTC. Protein product: CASTGQGARGYGYTF. This rearrangement joins TRBV28 to TRBJ1-2, with 12 positions matching TRBD1. The junction had 7 bases not matched to a gene; V was cut back by 7 bases and J by 4 bases. Germline CDR1 is MDHEN and CDR2 is SYDVKM. This CDR3 is built from 15 residues.

This clone was counted only a few times. The rearrangement uses TRBV6-6 and TRBJ2-5; D is unresolved. The CDR3 has 14 amino acids. Germline-derived CDR1 and CDR2 are MNHNY and SVGAGI (reference sequence). The V and J ends lost 4 bases and 6 bases respectively, with 15 bases between them. The CDR3 here is CASSLGTAWQTQYF. The CDR3 DNA sequence: TGTGCCAGCAGTTTGGGTACAGCCTGGCAGACCCAGTACTTC.

The table lists this clone with a few counts. This chain links TRBV2 with TRBJ2-7, with 7 bases aligning to TRBD1. V shed 9 bases, J shed 5 bases, and the junction held 7 bases outside the gene matches. The CDR3 is 12 amino acids. Germline values: CDR1 SNHLY, CDR2 FYNNEI. The CDR3 nucleotides are TGTGCCAGTGGGTTGACAGGGAACGAGCAGTACTTC. It translates to CASGLTGNEQYF.

In this sample, this clone turned up a few times. The chain uses TRBV27 and TRBJ2-6, with D perhaps TRBD2 (5 bases). Between the trimmed V and J ends, which lost 5 bases and 2 bases, there was a span of 16 bases. CDR1 and CDR2 (germline): MNHEY, SMNVEV (reference sequence). The CDR3 is made up of 17 amino acids. The CDR3 is CASSPPPDGTGANVLTF. For the CDR3, the DNA is TGTGCCAGCAGTCCTCCCCCTGACGGGACTGGGGCCAACGTCCTGACTTTC.